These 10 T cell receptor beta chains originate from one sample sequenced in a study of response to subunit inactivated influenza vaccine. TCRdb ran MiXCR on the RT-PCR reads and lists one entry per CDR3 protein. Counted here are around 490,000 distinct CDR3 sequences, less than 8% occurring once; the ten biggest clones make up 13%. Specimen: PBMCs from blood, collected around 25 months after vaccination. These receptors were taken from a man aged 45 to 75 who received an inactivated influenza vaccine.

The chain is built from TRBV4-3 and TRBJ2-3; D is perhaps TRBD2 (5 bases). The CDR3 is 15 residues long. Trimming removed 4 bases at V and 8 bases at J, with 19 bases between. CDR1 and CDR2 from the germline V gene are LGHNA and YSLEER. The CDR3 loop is CASSLDLWVRGTQYF. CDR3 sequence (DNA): TGCGCCAGCAGCCTGGATCTGTGGGTTCGGGGTACGCAGTATTTT.

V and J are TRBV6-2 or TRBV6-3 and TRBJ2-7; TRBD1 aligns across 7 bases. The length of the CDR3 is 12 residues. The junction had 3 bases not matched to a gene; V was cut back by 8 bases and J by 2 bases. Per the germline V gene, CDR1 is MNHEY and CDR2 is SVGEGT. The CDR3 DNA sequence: TGTGCCAGCCGGGACAGACCCTACGAGCAGTACTTC. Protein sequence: CASRDRPYEQYF.

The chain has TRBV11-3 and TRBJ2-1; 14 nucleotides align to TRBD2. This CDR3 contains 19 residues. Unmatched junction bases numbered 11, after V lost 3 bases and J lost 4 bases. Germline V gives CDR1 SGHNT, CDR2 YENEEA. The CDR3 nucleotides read TGTGCCAGCAGCTTTACGACGGGGAGGACTAGCGGGAGGTACAATGAGCAGTTCTTC. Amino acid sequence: CASSFTTGRTSGRYNEQFF.

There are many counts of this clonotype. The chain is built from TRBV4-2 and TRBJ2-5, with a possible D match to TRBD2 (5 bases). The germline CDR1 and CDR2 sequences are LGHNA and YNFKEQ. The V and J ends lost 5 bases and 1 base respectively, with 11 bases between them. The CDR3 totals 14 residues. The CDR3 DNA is TGTGCCAGCAGCAGAAGCGGTACCCAAGAGACCCAGTACTTC. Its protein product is CASSRSGTQETQYF.

DNA of the CDR3: TGTGCCAGCAGCACCGGACTTAGGGAGACCCAGTACTTC. It codes for CASSTGLRETQYF. The chain employs TRBV9 and TRBJ2-5; TRBD2 is a possible D gene (5 bases). The CDR3 runs 13 residues. Germline values: CDR1 SGDLS, CDR2 YYNGEE. Trimming removed 4 bases from V and 5 bases from J, with 12 bases in between.

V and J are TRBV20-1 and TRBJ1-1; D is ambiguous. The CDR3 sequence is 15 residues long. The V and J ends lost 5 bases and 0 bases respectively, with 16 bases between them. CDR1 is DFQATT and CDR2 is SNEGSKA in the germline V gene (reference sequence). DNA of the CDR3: TGCAGTGCTTTTGCTCCCCGGGCGATGAACACTGAAGCTTTCTTT. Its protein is CSAFAPRAMNTEAFF.

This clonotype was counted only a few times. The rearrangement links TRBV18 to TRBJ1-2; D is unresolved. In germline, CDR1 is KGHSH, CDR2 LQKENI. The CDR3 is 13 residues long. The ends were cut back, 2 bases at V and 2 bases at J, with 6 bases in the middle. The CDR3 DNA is TGTGCCAGCTCACCAGCTGAGAACTATGGCTACACCTTC. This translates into CASSPAENYGYTF.

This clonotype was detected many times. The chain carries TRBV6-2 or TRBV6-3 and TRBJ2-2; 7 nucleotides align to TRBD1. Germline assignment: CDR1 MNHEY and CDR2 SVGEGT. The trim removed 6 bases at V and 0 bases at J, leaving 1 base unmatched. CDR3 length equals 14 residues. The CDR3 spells CASRQGTNTGELFF. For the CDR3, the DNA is TGTGCCAGCAGACAGGGGACGAACACCGGGGAGCTGTTTTTT.

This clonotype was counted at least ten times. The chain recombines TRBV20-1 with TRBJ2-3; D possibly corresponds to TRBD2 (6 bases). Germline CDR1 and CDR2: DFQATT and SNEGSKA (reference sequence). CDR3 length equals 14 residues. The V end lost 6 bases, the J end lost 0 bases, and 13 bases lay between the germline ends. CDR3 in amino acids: CSAGDFSSTDTQYF. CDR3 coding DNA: TGCAGTGCAGGGGACTTCTCTAGCACAGATACGCAGTATTTT.

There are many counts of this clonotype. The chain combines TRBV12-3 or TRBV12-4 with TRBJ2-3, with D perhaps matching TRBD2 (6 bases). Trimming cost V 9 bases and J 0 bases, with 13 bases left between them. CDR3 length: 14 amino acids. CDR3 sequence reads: CASGGQSSTDTQYF. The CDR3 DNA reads TGTGCCAGTGGAGGGCAATCTAGCACAGATACGCAGTATTTT.